The TCR beta chain under discussion was sequenced for a study of CD8 T cells in Susac syndrome. RNA in amounts of about 0.45 to 1 ug was reverse transcribed with random hexamers. MiXCR, applied by TCRdb to the immunoSEQ multiplex PCR reads, yields one record per CDR3 protein. The sample has 95,000 to 150,000 distinct CDR3 sequences, just under 95% seen once. Germline V gene lookup returns CDR1 SGHAT and CDR2 FQDESV (reference sequence). Between the trimmed V and J ends, which lost 1 base and 0 bases, there was a span of 11 bases. This CDR3 has 16 residues. The receptor was isolated from a human donor with Susac syndrome. The chain has TRBV11-1 and TRBJ2-3; perhaps TRBD2 as D (6 bases). The specimen sequenced was CD8+ T cells from PBMCs. This CDR3 reads CASSLGRGVSTDTQYF. The CDR3 nucleotides are TGTGCCAGCAGCTTAGGGCGCGGGGTGAGCACAGATACGCAGTATTTT.